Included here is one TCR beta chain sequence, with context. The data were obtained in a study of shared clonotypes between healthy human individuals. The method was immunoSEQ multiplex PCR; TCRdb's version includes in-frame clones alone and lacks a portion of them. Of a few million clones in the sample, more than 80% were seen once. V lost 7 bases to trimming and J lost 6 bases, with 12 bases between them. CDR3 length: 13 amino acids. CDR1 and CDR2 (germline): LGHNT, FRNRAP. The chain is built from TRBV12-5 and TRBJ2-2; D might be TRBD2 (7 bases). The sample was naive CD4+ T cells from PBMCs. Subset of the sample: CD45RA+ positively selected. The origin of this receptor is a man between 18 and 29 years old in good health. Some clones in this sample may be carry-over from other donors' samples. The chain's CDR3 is CASAHGGPGELFF. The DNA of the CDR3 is TGTGCTAGTGCCCACGGGGGGCCCGGGGAGCTGTTTTTT.